The 7 T cell receptor beta chains reported below all come from one sample, sequenced in a study of T cells in localized non-small cell lung cancer. The table came from immunoSEQ multiplex PCR; TCRdb's copy has only in-frame clones and leaves some out. Of some 11,000 clones detected, 82% appear once; the ten largest clones hold 20%. The starting material was peripheral blood mononuclear cells, obtained before any cancer treatment. The receptor set was obtained from a female donor over 55 with stage II lung adenocarcinoma.

In nucleotides, the CDR3 is TGTGCCAGCAGCTTAACAGCTTACAATGAGCAGTTCTTC. As protein: CASSLTAYNEQFF. The gene calls are TRBV7-2 and TRBJ2-1, with D hard to call. The germline V gene has CDR1 SGHTA and CDR2 FQGNSA. V gave up 2 bases and J gave up 4 bases, with 6 bases separating them. The CDR3 is 13 residues long. Full variable domain (missing parts from reference TRBV7-2 and TRBJ2-1): GAGVSQSPSNKVTEKGKDVELRCDPISGHTALYWYRQSLGQGLEFLIYFQGNSAPDKSGLPSDRFSAERTGGSVSTLTIQRTQQEDSAVYLCASSLTAYNEQFFGPGTRLTVL.

V gene TRBV4-3 combines with J gene TRBJ1-2; 7 nucleotides align to TRBD1. With 1 base clipped from V and 6 bases from J, the junction kept 11 bases outside the gene matches. CDR3 length: 16 amino acids. Germline-derived CDR1 and CDR2 are LGHNA and YSLEER. This CDR3 is CASSQAKTGPEDGYTF. DNA for the CDR3: TGCGCCAGCAGCCAAGCTAAGACAGGGCCCGAAGATGGCTACACCTTC.

The chain links TRBV28 to TRBJ1-2, with 8 bases identical to TRBD1. In germline, CDR1 is MDHEN, CDR2 SYDVKM. This CDR3 region has 20 residues. V was clipped by 5 bases and J by 0 bases; unmatched bases: 20. The CDR3 nucleotides read TGTGCCAGCAGTCAAGCACGATCTTTATTGGACAGGGTCACTAACTATGGCTACACCTTC. It translates to CASSQARSLLDRVTNYGYTF.

This clone appeared a single time. The chain has TRBV5-1 and TRBJ1-3; possible D gene TRBD1, 5 bases. The V and J ends lost 0 bases and 0 bases respectively, with 10 bases between them. The CDR3 extends over 16 amino acids. Per germline, CDR1 SGHRS and CDR2 YFSETQ. DNA for the CDR3: TGCGCCAGCAGCTTGGCCTCGGGGGGCTCTGGAAACACCATATATTTT. This encodes CASSLASGGSGNTIYF.

V usage is TRBV7-2 and J usage is TRBJ2-7, with 7 bases identical to TRBD1. This CDR3 has 14 amino acids. V trimming: 1 base; J trimming: 4 bases; junction bases outside the gene matches: 4. CDR1 is SGHTA, CDR2 FQGNSA, per germline. CDR3 in DNA: TGTGCCAGCAGCTTAGGTACAGGGGTTTACGAGCAGTACTTC. Amino acid sequence: CASSLGTGVYEQYF.

The chain uses TRBV4-1 and TRBJ2-7; 7 nucleotides line up with TRBD1. With 5 bases clipped from V and 3 bases from J, the junction kept 10 bases outside the gene matches. The CDR3 covers 15 residues. CDR1 MGHRA and CDR2 YSYEKL come from the germline V gene. CDR3 in amino acids: CASSATGRIHYEQYF. In nucleotides, the CDR3 is TGCGCCAGCAGCGCGACAGGGCGGATCCACTACGAGCAGTACTTC.

The chain employs TRBV27 and TRBJ2-5; a weak D match, TRBD2 (7 bases). Per germline, CDR1 MNHEY and CDR2 SMNVEV (reference sequence). This CDR3 comprises 15 residues. Trimming removed 5 bases at V and 1 base at J, with 14 bases between. This CDR3 reads CASSRGASGQETQYF. The CDR3 nucleotides are TGTGCCAGCAGTAGGGGGGCTAGCGGCCAAGAGACCCAGTACTTC.